The clone carrying this T cell receptor beta chain has ten or more counts. Its antigen is currently unknown. The germline gives CDR1 SGHVS, CDR2 FQNEAQ. Trimming pared 1 base from V and 9 bases from J, leaving 13 bases between. CDR3 length: 14 amino acids. The data originate from a study of T cell repertoires in cytomegalovirus infection. Overall study: Indications of both CMV infection and matching HLA type were provided by public TCR beta signatures.

Study findings and constraints: Public TCR beta family frequency separated CMV-and-HLA carriers, including in an independent cohort. HLA-C-restricted CMV clonotypes gave the most frequent clonotype in two of eight donors.

One entry per CDR3 protein results from TCRdb running MiXCR on the reads. The sample has about a million distinct CDR3 sequences, roughly 30% seen once. The origin of this receptor is a human donor in good health (CMV status not recorded). Some clones in this sample may be carry-over from other donors' samples. This sample comprised cultured CD8+ T cells from PBMCs, obtained from culture after CMV antigen stimulation. The chain couples TRBV7-8 to TRBJ2-1; a possible D gene is TRBD2 (5 bases). The CDR3 region is CASSLEVRVPEQFF. DNA of the CDR3: TGTGCCAGCAGCTTAGAAGTGAGGGTACCTGAGCAGTTCTTC.